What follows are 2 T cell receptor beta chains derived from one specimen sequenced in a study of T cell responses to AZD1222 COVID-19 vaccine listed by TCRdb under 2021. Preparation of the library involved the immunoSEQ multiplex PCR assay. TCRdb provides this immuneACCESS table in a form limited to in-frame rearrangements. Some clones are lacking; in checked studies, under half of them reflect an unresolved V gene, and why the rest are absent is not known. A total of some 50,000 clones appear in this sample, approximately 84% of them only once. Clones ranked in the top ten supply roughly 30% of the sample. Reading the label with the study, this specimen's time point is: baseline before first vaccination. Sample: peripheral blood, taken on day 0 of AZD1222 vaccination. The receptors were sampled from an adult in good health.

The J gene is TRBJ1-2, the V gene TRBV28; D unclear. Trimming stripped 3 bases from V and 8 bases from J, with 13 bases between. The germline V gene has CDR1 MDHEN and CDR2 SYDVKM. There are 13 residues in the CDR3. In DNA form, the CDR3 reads TGTGCCAGCAGTTTCCAAGCCCCCGAAGGCTACACCTTC. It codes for CASSFQAPEGYTF.

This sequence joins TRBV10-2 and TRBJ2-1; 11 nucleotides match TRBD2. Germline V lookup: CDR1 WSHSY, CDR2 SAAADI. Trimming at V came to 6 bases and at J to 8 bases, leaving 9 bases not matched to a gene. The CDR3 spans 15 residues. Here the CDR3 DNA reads TGCGCCAGCAGCTTACTAGCGGGAGAGTCCGATGAGCAGTTCTTC. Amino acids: CASSLLAGESDEQFF.